The sample holds many counts of the clone carrying this TCR beta chain. The read finishes 3 residues shy of the CDR3 end, and the germline J gene is used to complete it. The sample originates from a study of T cell clonality in common variable immunodeficiency. Using immunoSEQ multiplex PCR, the repertoire was profiled, and TCRdb retains in-frame clones only, with some absent. This sample has tens of thousands of clones, each found more than once. Germline V gene sequence: CDR1 ENHRY, CDR2 SYGVKD. This CDR3 is built from 17 residues. V was trimmed by 3 bases and J by 9 bases, leaving 24 bases between them.

Sequencing used peripheral blood mononuclear cells. The chain has TRBV10-3 and TRBJ1-5; weak D call: TRBD1 (6 bases). The clonotype was recovered from a person between 18 and 69 years old in good health. CDR3 region: CAISDGEQGRTHRPQHF. The part of the CDR3 DNA that was read is TGTGCCATCAGTGATGGGGAACAGGGTCGGACTCACCGGCCC.